This TCR beta chain was documented in a study of shared clonotypes between healthy human individuals. Overall study context: Ranging from 18 to 49 in age, donors were two women and a few men. Study-level points and caveats: The study found 4.5% to 6% of naive CD4 clonotypes shared across a few donors.

CDR3 length: 15 amino acids. CDR1 is SGHRS and CDR2 is YFSETQ in the germline V gene. The ends were cut back, 4 bases at V and 5 bases at J, with 18 bases in the middle. The test was conducted at deep level. The assay was immunoSEQ multiplex PCR, and TCRdb's table has in-frame clones only and misses some. The sample carries more than 2,000,000 clones, around 94% recorded once. A CD45RA-negative memory subset and a CD45RA+ naive subset were separated from the CD4+ cells. A word on this clone: No antigen is known for it.

Material: naive CD4+ T cells sorted from blood. Subset of the sample: CD45RA+ positively selected. The chain employs TRBV5-1 and TRBJ2-5; D remains ambiguous. This TCR was sampled from a man younger than 35 in good health. The CDR3 protein is CASSPKAQSPETQYF. CDR3 nucleotides: TGCGCCAGCAGCCCTAAGGCCCAATCCCCGGAGACCCAGTACTTC.